A single sample is the source of the 20 T cell receptor beta chains below, sequenced in a study of breast tumors, draining lymph nodes, adjacent tissues. MiXCR, applied by TCRdb to the multiplex PCR reads, yields one record per CDR3 protein. This sample carries approximately 210,000 distinct CDR3 sequences, approximately 29% of them seen once, and the ten largest clones take more than 1.3%. Breast cancer patients provided tissue from their axillary draining lymph nodes. The sequencing input was axillary lymph node tissue. These receptors all stem from a female donor with breast cancer. Some clones in this sample may be carry-over from other donors' samples.

Regarding this clonotype: One base away lies a much larger clone, so this may be a sequencing read error. The chain joins TRBV6-4 to TRBJ2-5; TRBD2 matches at 8 bases. This CDR3 is 16 amino acids long. From germline, CDR1 is MRHNA and CDR2 SNTAGT. Trimming cost V 8 bases and J 1 base; bases outside gene matches: 12. This CDR3 reads CASVRGAGSLQETQYF. The CDR3 DNA sequence: TGTGCCAGCGTGCGGGGGGCAGGGAGTCTCCAAGAGACCCAGTACTTC.

Remarks on this clonotype: A much more abundant neighbour one base away suggests this may be a read error. The chain couples TRBV28 to TRBJ1-5; D gene unclear. With 2 bases removed from V and 5 bases from J, the gap between germline ends came to 13 bases. This CDR3 has 15 residues. Per germline, CDR1 MDHEN and CDR2 SYDVKM. CDR3 in amino acids: CASSLMGGGYQPQHF. The DNA of the CDR3 is TGTGCCAGCAGTTTAATGGGTGGTGGGTATCAGCCCCAGCATTTT.

The chain carries TRBV20-1 and TRBJ1-6; 11 nucleotides match TRBD1. Germline trimming cut 8 bases from V and 10 bases from J; bases unmatched to any gene: 10. There are 14 residues in the CDR3. Germline V CDR1 and CDR2: DFQATT, SNEGSKA (reference sequence). In nucleotides, the CDR3 is TGCAGTCCGAGGGGACAGGGGGTTAGATCACCCCTCCACTTT. Residues: CSPRGQGVRSPLHF.

This clonotype was counted ten times or more. V gene TRBV7-3 combines with J gene TRBJ2-7, with D perhaps given as TRBD1 or TRBD2 (5 bases each). This CDR3 is 14 amino acids long. Trimming took off 2 bases at V and 2 bases at J, with 10 bases between the two ends. Looked up from germline, CDR1 is SGHTA and CDR2 is FQGTGA. The chain's CDR3 is CASSLGTAPYEQYF. The CDR3 DNA reads TGTGCCAGCAGCTTAGGGACCGCTCCCTACGAGCAGTACTTC.

This clonotype showed up many times. The J gene is TRBJ2-2, the V gene TRBV7-9; tentatively, D is TRBD2 (7 bases). The germline gives CDR1 SEHNR, CDR2 FQNEAQ (reference sequence). Trimming stripped 6 bases from V and 6 bases from J, with 11 bases between. The CDR3 has 13 amino acids. The CDR3: CASSPGGPGELFF. Here the CDR3 DNA reads TGTGCCAGCAGTCCGGGGGGCCCCGGGGAGCTGTTTTTT.

The J gene is TRBJ1-5, the V gene TRBV12-3 or TRBV12-4; D gene ambiguous. V was clipped by 6 bases and J by 2 bases, with 11 bases between them. The CDR3 contains 14 residues. CDR3 in DNA: TGTGCCAGCAGCCTCACAGAGGGCAATCAGCCCCAGCATTTT. It encodes CASSLTEGNQPQHF.

Of note for this clonotype: This CDR3 is missing its conserved last phenylalanine or tryptophan, likely due to a read error. J is TRBJ1-1 and V is TRBV20-1; D call uncertain. There are 10 residues in the CDR3. Germline loops: CDR1 DFQATT, CDR2 SNEGSKA (reference sequence). The ends were cut back, 5 bases at V and 2 bases at J, with 3 bases in the middle. Here the CDR3 reads CSAANTEAFS. CDR3 in DNA: TGCAGTGCTGCTAACACTGAAGCTTTCTCT.

The chain couples TRBV5-1 to TRBJ1-1; TRBD1 might be the D (5 bases). The CDR3 consists of 15 residues. With 0 bases removed from V and 4 bases from J, the gap between germline ends came to 13 bases. CDR1 and CDR2 from the germline V gene are SGHRS and YFSETQ. CDR3: CASSLVPGVGTEAFF. CDR3 in DNA: TGCGCCAGCAGCTTGGTACCGGGGGTGGGCACTGAAGCTTTCTTT. Full variable domain (missing parts from reference TRBV5-1 and TRBJ1-1): KAGVTQTPRYLIKTRGQQVTLSCSPISGHRSVSWYQQTPGQGLQFLFEYFSETQRNKGNFPGRFSGRQFSNSRSEMNVSTLELGDSALYLCASSLVPGVGTEAFFGQGTRLTVV.

The J gene is TRBJ1-4, the V gene TRBV19; no definite D call. Germline V CDR1 and CDR2: LNHDA, SQIVND (reference sequence). V was cut by 6 bases and J by 5 bases, with 16 bases left in between. The CDR3 is made up of 15 amino acids. The CDR3 DNA sequence: TGTGCCAGTAGGGCGCCTAGCGGGTACAATGAAAAACTGTTTTTT. Translated, it gives CASRAPSGYNEKLFF.

In regard to this clonotype: A junction end diverges from the germline sequence, so it may reflect a read error. V is TRBV19 and J is TRBJ1-1; weak D call: TRBD1 (6 bases). Germline values: CDR1 LNHDA, CDR2 SQIVND (reference sequence). The CDR3 runs 15 residues. CDR3 sequence: CARSILQGMNTEAFF. The CDR3, as DNA: TGTGCCAGAAGTATCCTACAGGGAATGAACACTGAAGCTTTCTTT.

This clonotype was counted at least ten times. The chain recombines TRBV28 with TRBJ2-7, with TRBD2 matching 16 bases. Germline V gene data show CDR1 as MDHEN and CDR2 as SYDVKM. The CDR3 totals 17 residues. The J segment lost 7 bases and the V segment lost 5 bases, leaving 11 bases of the junction unmatched. The CDR3 spells CASSPPGLAGGPEEQYF. As DNA, the CDR3 is TGTGCCAGCAGTCCCCCGGGACTAGCGGGAGGGCCAGAAGAGCAGTACTTC.

A remark on this clonotype: A much larger clone lies a single base off, so this may be a read error. Given the absence of the conserved phenylalanine or tryptophan at the CDR3 end, a read error is likely. V gene TRBV6-1 combines with J gene TRBJ1-3, with D unresolved. Per germline, CDR1 MNHNS and CDR2 SASEGT. V was clipped by 5 bases and J by 0 bases, with 8 bases between them. The CDR3 sequence is 14 residues long. The CDR3 DNA reads TGTGCCAGCAGTAGGACGGACTCTGGAAACACCATATATCTT. Encoded protein: CASSRTDSGNTIYL.

This clonotype was counted at least ten times. The chain is built from TRBV12-3 or TRBV12-4 and TRBJ1-5; D unclear. CDR3 length: 18 residues. V lost 0 bases and J 1 base, leaving 16 bases between the germline ends. The DNA of the CDR3 is TGTGCCAGCAGTTTAGCGCGGGGTATGGGAGGGAGCAATCAGCCCCAGCATTTT. Translating gives CASSLARGMGGSNQPQHF.

This clonotype occurred many times. This sequence joins TRBV5-1 and TRBJ2-3; 8 bases match TRBD2. J lost 4 bases, V lost 6 bases, and 7 bases had no gene match. The V gene's germline CDR1 is SGHRS and CDR2 YFSETQ. The CDR3 has 14 amino acids. The CDR3 DNA is TGCGCCAGCAAGTCGGAAGCGGGAGCAGATACGCAGTATTTT. This sequence encodes CASKSEAGADTQYF.

J is TRBJ2-5 and V is TRBV29-1; 9 positions agree with TRBD1. With 5 bases clipped from V and 5 bases from J, the junction kept 12 bases outside the gene matches. The V gene's germline CDR1 is SQVTM and CDR2 ANQGSEA. CDR3 length: 15 residues. The CDR3 sequence: CSVRGQGNLGETQYF. The CDR3 DNA reads TGCAGCGTTAGGGGACAGGGTAATTTAGGGGAGACCCAGTACTTC.

This clonotype was picked up many times. Since a much larger clone is just one base distant, this may be a read error. The chain uses TRBV6-5 and TRBJ2-5; D call uncertain. The CDR3 has 12 amino acids. From germline, CDR1 is MNHEY and CDR2 SVGAGI. Trimming removed 9 bases from V and 0 bases from J, with 8 bases in between. The CDR3 DNA sequence: TGTGCCAGTCGGCCAGACCAAGAGACCCAGTACTTC. Its protein is CASRPDQETQYF.

This clonotype was observed many times. The chain couples TRBV27 to TRBJ1-5; D is possibly TRBD1 (6 bases). The germline V gene has CDR1 MNHEY and CDR2 SMNVEV (reference sequence). Trimming cost V 6 bases and J 1 base, with 16 bases left between them. This CDR3 is 16 amino acids long. The CDR3 DNA sequence: TGTGCCAGCAGAGGGGGTTCCGGGGGAAGCAATCAGCCCCAGCATTTT. Protein product: CASRGGSGGSNQPQHF.

Regarding this clonotype: This may be a read error, as it is one base from a much larger clone. The rearrangement links TRBV14 to TRBJ1-4; the D is unclear. The germline gives CDR1 SGHDN, CDR2 FVKESK. The length of the CDR3 is 15 residues. CDR3 nucleotide sequence: TGTGTCAGCAGCTATGTGGCGGGGTCTGGTGAAGAACTGTTTTTT. Its protein product is CVSSYVAGSGEELFF.

This clonotype was recorded at least ten times. The CDR3 loop is CASSPQRDRSNEQFF. The CDR3 DNA is TGTGCCAGCAGCCCCCAGCGGGATAGGTCAAATGAGCAGTTCTTC. The gene calls are TRBV7-3 and TRBJ2-1; TRBD2 aligns across 7 bases. The germline CDR1 and CDR2 sequences are SGHTA and FQGTGA. With V trimmed by 5 bases and J by 7 bases, 11 bases remained unmatched. The CDR3 runs 15 residues.

This clonotype was recorded at least ten times. The V gene is TRBV9, the J gene TRBJ2-5; D is undetermined. Trimming left V 0 bases short and J 2 bases short, with 8 bases between. Germline CDR1 SGDLS, CDR2 YYNGEE. The CDR3 is 14 amino acids. CDR3 protein: CASSVGSKQETQYF. In nucleotides, the CDR3 is TGTGCCAGCAGCGTAGGGTCGAAGCAAGAGACCCAGTACTTC.